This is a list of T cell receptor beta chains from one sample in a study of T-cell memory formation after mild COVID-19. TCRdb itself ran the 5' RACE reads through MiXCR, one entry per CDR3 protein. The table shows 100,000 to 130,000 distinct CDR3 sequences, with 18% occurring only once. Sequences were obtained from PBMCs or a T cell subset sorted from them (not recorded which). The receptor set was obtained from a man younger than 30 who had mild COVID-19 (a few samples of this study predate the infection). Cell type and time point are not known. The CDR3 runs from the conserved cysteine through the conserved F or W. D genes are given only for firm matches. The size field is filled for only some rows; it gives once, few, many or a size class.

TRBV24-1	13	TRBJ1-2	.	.	CATSDGQGYGYTF	TGTGCCACCAGTGATGGTCAGGGTTATGGCTACACCTTC
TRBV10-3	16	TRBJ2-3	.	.	CAISDRIGGRTDTQYF	TGTGCCATCAGTGATAGGATCGGGGGCCGCACAGATACGCAGTATTTT
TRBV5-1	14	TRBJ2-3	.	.	CASSFLADTDTQYF	TGCGCCAGCAGCTTTCTCGCAGACACAGATACGCAGTATTTT
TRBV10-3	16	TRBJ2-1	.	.	CAISIAGTVVADEQFF	TGTGCCATCAGTATCGCCGGGACTGTAGTAGCAGATGAGCAGTTCTTC
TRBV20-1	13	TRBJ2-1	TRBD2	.	CSAPSGGENEQFF	TGCAGTGCACCTAGCGGGGGGGAGAATGAGCAGTTCTTC
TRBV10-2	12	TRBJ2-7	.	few	CASSVANYEQYF	TGCGCCAGCAGTGTGGCTAACTACGAGCAGTACTTC
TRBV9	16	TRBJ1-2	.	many	CASSVEYPEGRYGYTF	TGTGCCAGCAGCGTAGAATATCCGGAGGGCCGTTATGGCTACACCTTC
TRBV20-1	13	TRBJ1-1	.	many	CSASPGSRAEAFF	TGCAGTGCTTCGCCCGGGTCGAGGGCTGAAGCTTTCTTT
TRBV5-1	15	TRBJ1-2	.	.	CASIRDPTFNYGYTF	TGCGCCAGCATAAGGGATCCTACCTTCAACTATGGCTACACCTTC
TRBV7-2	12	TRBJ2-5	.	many	CASSSLGETQYF	TGTGCCAGCAGCTCCCTTGGAGAGACCCAGTACTTC
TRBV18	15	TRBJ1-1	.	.	CASSQSGHSNTEAFF	TGTGCCAGCTCCCAATCGGGACATTCGAACACTGAAGCTTTCTTT
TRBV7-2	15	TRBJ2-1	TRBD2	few	CASSQSGGYYNEQFF	TGTGCCAGCAGCCAGAGCGGGGGGTACTACAATGAGCAGTTCTTC
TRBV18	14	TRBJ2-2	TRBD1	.	CASSPTGTTGELFF	TGTGCCAGCTCGCCGACAGGGACCACCGGGGAGCTGTTTTTT
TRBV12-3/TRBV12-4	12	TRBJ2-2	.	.	CASRGSVGELFF	TGTGCCAGCAGGGGGTCCGTCGGGGAGCTGTTTTTT
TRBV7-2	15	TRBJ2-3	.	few	CASRWMRGSTDTQYF	TGTGCCAGCAGATGGATGAGGGGAAGCACAGATACGCAGTATTTT
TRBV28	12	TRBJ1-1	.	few	CASSSSGLEAFF	TGTGCCAGCAGTTCCTCCGGGTTGGAAGCTTTCTTT
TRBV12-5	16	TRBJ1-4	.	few	CASGLVLGRGVEKLFF	TGTGCTAGTGGTTTGGTTTTGGGCAGGGGAGTGGAAAAACTGTTTTTT
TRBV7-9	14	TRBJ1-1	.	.	CASSFYTGHTEAFF	TGTGCCAGCAGCTTTTATACAGGGCACACTGAAGCTTTCTTT
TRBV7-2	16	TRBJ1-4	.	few	CASSLGGAGNNEKLFF	TGTGCCAGCAGCTTAGGGGGGGCAGGGAATAATGAAAAACTGTTTTTT
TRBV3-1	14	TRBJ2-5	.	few	CASSQGLGSETQYF	TGTGCCAGCAGCCAAGGCTTAGGGAGTGAGACCCAGTACTTC
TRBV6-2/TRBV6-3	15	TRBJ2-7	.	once	CASSLRGSYSYEQYF	TGTGCCAGCAGCCTGAGGGGGTCCTACTCCTACGAGCAGTACTTC
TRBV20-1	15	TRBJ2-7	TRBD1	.	CSATDPGQGSYEQYF	TGCAGTGCTACCGATCCGGGACAGGGATCCTACGAGCAGTACTTC
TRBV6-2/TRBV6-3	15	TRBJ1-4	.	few	CASRALGPTNEKLFF	TGTGCCAGCAGAGCTTTGGGGCCGACTAATGAAAAACTGTTTTTT
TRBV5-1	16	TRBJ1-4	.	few	CASSYWGGANSEKLFF	TGCGCCAGCAGCTATTGGGGGGGAGCTAATAGTGAAAAACTGTTTTTT
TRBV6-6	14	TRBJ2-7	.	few	CASSYFETAGEQYF	TGTGCCAGCAGTTATTTCGAGACAGCGGGTGAGCAGTACTTC
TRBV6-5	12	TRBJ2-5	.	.	CASRVGEETQYF	TGTGCCAGCAGGGTGGGAGAAGAGACCCAGTACTTC
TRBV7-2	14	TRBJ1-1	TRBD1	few	CASSAIQGLTEAFF	TGTGCCAGCAGCGCAATACAGGGGCTCACTGAAGCTTTCTTT
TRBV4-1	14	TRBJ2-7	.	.	CASSQDPSIGEQYF	TGCGCCAGCAGCCAAGATCCCTCGATTGGCGAGCAGTACTTC
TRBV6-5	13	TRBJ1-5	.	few	CASSFDTNQPQHF	TGTGCCAGCAGTTTTGACACCAATCAGCCCCAGCATTTT
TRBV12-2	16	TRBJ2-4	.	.	CASRASGQGFVRIQYF	TGTGCAAGTCGCGCAAGTGGACAGGGGTTTGTTCGCATTCAGTACTTC
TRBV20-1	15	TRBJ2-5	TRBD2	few	CSAPRGSGVRETQYF	TGCAGTGCTCCCCGTGGTAGCGGGGTAAGGGAGACCCAGTACTTC
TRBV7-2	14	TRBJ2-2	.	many	CASSRPGGGGELFF	TGTGCCAGCAGCCGACCAGGGGGGGGCGGGGAGCTGTTTTTT
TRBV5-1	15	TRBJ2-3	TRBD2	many	CASSLTSGGSYTQYF	TGCGCCAGCAGCCTAACTAGCGGGGGGTCCTATACGCAGTATTTT